This record covers a single T cell receptor (beta chain). There are a few counts of this clonotype. This clone's antigen is unknown. Base quality data are lacking; no much larger clone is found one base away. The data belong to a study of type 1 regulatory T cells listed by TCRdb under 2021. Broadly, across the study: The study characterized an in vitro protocol that generated a Tr1-enriched, alloantigen-specific CD4 T cell product named T-allo10. T-allo10 was under clinical evaluation in patients with hematological malignancies receiving allogeneic hematopoietic stem cell transplantation. What the research found in general, with its limitations: A more restricted TCR repertoire was observed in Tr1 cells than in non-Tr1 cells, and this restriction was interpreted in the study as alloantigen-induced clonal expansion.

Sequencer: Illumina MiSeq. Using fastp trimming at Q25 and MiXCR clonotype assembly, TCRdb reanalyzed the public sequencing data and kept in-frame beta chains. Each entry is one CDR3 protein sequence, shown with its most common DNA and genes. This sample comprises several thousand distinct CDR3 sequences, 30% to 40% of them detected only once. Jointly, the top ten make up roughly 26% of the sample. Including the terminal cysteine and phenylalanine, the CDR3 comprises 13 residues. The CDR3 DNA has 39 bases and is translated from base 1. CDR1 and CDR2 (MNHNS, SASEGT) derive from the germline V gene. V loses 2 bases of germline sequence and J loses 4 bases, and the interval between the two ends is 6 bases.

This clonotype was sampled from a human donor in good health. Sequencing input: cultured type 1 regulatory T (Tr1) cells, either the whole culture or a sorted fraction (not recorded which). The cell subset or site label corresponds to: type 1 regulatory T cells sorted from the T-allo10 product. The chain uses TRBV6-1 and TRBJ1-5; the D gene lacks a confident call. The DNA is TGTGCCAGCAGTGAACTTCCAAATCAGCCCCAGCATTTT. Its product reads: CASSELPNQPQHF.